This T cell receptor (beta chain) was identified during a study of shared clonotypes between healthy human individuals. Findings and limits, study-wide: Among the subsets, naive ones generally showed larger estimated richness than memory ones. Four donors had approximately 4.6% of their naive CD4 clonotypes in common. The small donor group covered limited genetic and exposure diversity. When compared with the clonotypes that were shared by all four sorted-subset donors, the non-shared clonotypes turned out to have lower generation probabilities.

Clones were sequenced by immunoSEQ multiplex PCR, and TCRdb holds only the in-frame ones, with some missing. The table includes hundreds of thousands of clones, roughly 95% detected once. This clone was observed a single time. The target antigen is unknown. Positively selected for CCR7, the CD45RO-negative cells used as naive CD8 cells excluded terminally differentiated effector memory CD45RA+ cells. Germline-derived CDR1 and CDR2 are SEHNR and FQNEAQ (reference sequence). This CDR3 has 15 amino acids. Trimming pared 3 bases from V and 2 bases from J, leaving 14 bases between. V gene TRBV7-9 combines with J gene TRBJ2-7; D not certain. The receptor was isolated from a woman in her twenties or thirties in good health. The sequenced material came from naive CD8+ T cells sorted from blood. The CDR3 region has the DNA TGTGCCAGCAGCTTGGTCACCGGTACCCCCTACGAGCAGTACTTC. Translated, it gives CASSLVTGTPYEQYF.